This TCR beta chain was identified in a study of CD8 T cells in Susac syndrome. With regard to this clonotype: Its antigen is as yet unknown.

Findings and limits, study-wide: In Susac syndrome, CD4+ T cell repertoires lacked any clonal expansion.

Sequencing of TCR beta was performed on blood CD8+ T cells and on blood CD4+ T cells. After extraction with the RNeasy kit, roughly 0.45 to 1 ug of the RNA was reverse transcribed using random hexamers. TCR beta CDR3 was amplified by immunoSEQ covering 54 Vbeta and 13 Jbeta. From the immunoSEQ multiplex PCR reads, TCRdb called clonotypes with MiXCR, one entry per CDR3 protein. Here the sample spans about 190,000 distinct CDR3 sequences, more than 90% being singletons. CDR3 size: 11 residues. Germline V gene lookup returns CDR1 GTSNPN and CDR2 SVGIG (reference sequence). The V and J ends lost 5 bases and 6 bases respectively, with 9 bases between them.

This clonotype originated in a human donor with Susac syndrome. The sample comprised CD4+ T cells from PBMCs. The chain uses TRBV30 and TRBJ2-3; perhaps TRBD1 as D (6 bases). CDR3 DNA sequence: TGTGCCTGGGTGGGGGCGGATACGCAGTATTTT. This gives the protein CAWVGADTQYF.